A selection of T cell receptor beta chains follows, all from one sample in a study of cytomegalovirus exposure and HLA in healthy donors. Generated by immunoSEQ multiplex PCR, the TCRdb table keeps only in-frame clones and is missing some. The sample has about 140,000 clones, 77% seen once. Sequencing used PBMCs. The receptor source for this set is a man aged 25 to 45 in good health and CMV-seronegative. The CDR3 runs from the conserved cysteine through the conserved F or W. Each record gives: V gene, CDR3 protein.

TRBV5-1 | CASSLAVALYGYTF
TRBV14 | CASSQDEMYGYTF
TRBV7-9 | CASSPPNYNYGYTF
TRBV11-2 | CASSPGFSSYEQYF
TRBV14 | CASSQDHGISSYNEQFF
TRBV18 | CASSQGQNQPQHF
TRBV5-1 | CASSLVTSSYNEQFF
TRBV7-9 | CASSLQGVSTDTQYF
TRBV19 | CASSLWTSGISQDTQYF
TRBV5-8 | CASSPGTSGGTDTQYF
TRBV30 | CACEGGQYF
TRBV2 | CASSATGTSGRGYEQYF
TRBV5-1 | CASPKRKSGREGGETQYF
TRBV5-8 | CASTFLGGGDTEAFF
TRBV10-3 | CAISEVIAGETYEQYF
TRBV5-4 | CASSPGTSGRTGELFF
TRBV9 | CASSPDNRNTIYF
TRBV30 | CAWDYRDTDTQYF
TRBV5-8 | CATSQVAVSPAFF
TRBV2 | CASSEGTSGTYNEQFF
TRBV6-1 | CASIRTGPYNEQFF
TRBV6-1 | CASSAWTGENGEAFF
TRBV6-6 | CASSYLFGGTGEAFF
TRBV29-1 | CSSSEAHEQFF
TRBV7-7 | CASSLRQGPDTQYF
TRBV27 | CASSSGNRANEQFF
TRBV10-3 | CAISEAGVSYGYTF
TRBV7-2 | CASRPPGGSGANVLTF
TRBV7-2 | CASSLGTGGHEQYF
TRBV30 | CAWSGPGLNTEAFF
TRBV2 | CASSVEREVADTQYF
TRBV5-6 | CASSPARQGFSYEQYF
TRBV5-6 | CASSLGQYYEQYF
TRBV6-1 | CASSPGQVNQPQHF
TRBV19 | CASNLLAGVGNTGELFF
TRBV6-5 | CASRGRGFYEQYF
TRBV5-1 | CASRETGGANQPQHF
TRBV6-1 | CASSEALGLAGVTDTQYF
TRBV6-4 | CASSATSLADTQYF
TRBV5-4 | CASSRIPMGGGGTEAFF
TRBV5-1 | CASKGGMNTGELFF
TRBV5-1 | CASSWGQGSTEQYF
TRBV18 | CASSPGSGSTDTQYF
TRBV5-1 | CASSPLTGNYEQYF
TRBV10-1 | CASSESTGSGNTIYF
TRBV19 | CASSIRAGTYNEQFF
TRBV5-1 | CASSPGLYGTQYF
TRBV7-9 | CASSPTTLNEQFF
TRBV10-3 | CAIGDPNNEQFF
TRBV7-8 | CASSRGPGQGSDEQYF
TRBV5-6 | CASSFSGGNTIYF
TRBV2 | CASSGQVWAIRNTEAFF
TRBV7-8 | CASSLVGGNTEAFF
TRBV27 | CASSLSSGGELFF
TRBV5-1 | CASSLNFGYGYTF
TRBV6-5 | CASTPADRNYGYTF
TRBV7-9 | CASSLPRASGGTEAFF